The clone carrying this T cell receptor beta chain was recorded many times. The TCRbeta library was prepared with unique molecular identifiers. One entry per CDR3 protein results from TCRdb running MiXCR on the PCR reads. The data show about 200,000 distinct CDR3 sequences, with 6.3% seen just once and under 6% held by the top ten. This sample was included in a study of T-cell reconstitution after alpha-beta-depleted transplantation in children. Between the trimmed V and J ends, which lost 7 bases and 3 bases, there was a span of 19 bases. Germline loops: CDR1 MDHEN, CDR2 SYDVKM. CDR3 length equals 15 residues.

The sample was PBMCs, taken before TCRalphabeta/CD19-depleted stem cell transplant. This clonotype was obtained from a girl under two years old with combined immunodeficiency, due to receive a stem cell transplant. The chain carries TRBV28 and TRBJ2-7, with D perhaps TRBD1 (6 bases). CDR3 nucleotides: TGTGCCAGCATCCATGAGGAACAGGGATTCTACGAGCAGTACTTC. This translates into CASIHEEQGFYEQYF.